What follows are 13 T cell receptor beta chains derived from one specimen sequenced in a study of chemoradiotherapy in HPV16-positive cancers (dated by TCRdb to about 2022). Library method: the immunoSEQ multiplex PCR assay. TCRdb retrieved this table from immuneACCESS and kept in-frame rearrangements only. Not all clones are present; in checked studies, unresolved V genes account for under half, and no reason is known for the remainder. The sample table holds about 53,000 clones, of which about nine tenths were seen once. 2.5% to 4% of the sample is in the top ten clones. The specimen was blood, collected from a patient who underwent chemoradiotherapy. These receptors all come from a human donor with HPV-associated anogenital cancer.

The rearrangement uses TRBV19 and TRBJ2-5; D is possibly TRBD1 or TRBD2 (6 bases each). This CDR3 is built from 13 residues. Germline V gene lookup returns CDR1 LNHDA and CDR2 SQIVND (reference sequence). Trimming removed 9 bases from V and 1 base from J, with 12 bases in between. CDR3 amino acids: CARRGTPQETQYF. In DNA, the CDR3 is TGTGCCAGGAGGGGGACTCCCCAAGAGACCCAGTACTTC. The whole variable domain, remainder taken from reference TRBV19 and TRBJ2-5, is DGGITQSPKYLFRKEGQNVTLSCEQNLNHDAMYWYRQDPGQGLRLIYYSQIVNDFQKGDIAEGYSVSREKKESFPLTVTSAQKNPTAFYLCARRGTPQETQYFGPGTRLLVL.

This chain connects TRBV27 to TRBJ1-1; no clear D gene. The CDR3 spans 14 residues. Germline V CDR1 and CDR2: MNHEY, SMNVEV (reference sequence). V dropped 5 bases and J dropped 4 bases, with 14 bases sitting between them. The CDR3 DNA reads as TGTGCCAGCAGTCTGGCAGGCCAGCGCACTGAAGCTTTCTTT. Its protein product is CASSLAGQRTEAFF.

V and J are TRBV7-2 and TRBJ1-2; D uncertain. Deletions cut 5 bases from V and 4 bases from J, with 8 bases between. This CDR3 spans 12 amino acids. The V gene's germline CDR1 is SGHTA and CDR2 FQGNSA. DNA of the CDR3: TGTGCCAGCAGCACCACGGGCTATGGCTACACCTTC. Translating it yields CASSTTGYGYTF. Using reference TRBV7-2 and TRBJ1-2 for the parts outside the CDR3, the full variable domain is GAGVSQSPSNKVTEKGKDVELRCDPISGHTALYWYRQSLGQGLEFLIYFQGNSAPDKSGLPSDRFSAERTGGSVSTLTIQRTQQEDSAVYLCASSTTGYGYTFGSGTRLTVV.

The genes are TRBV7-9 and TRBJ1-1; a possible D gene is TRBD1 (5 bases). CDR3 length: 18 amino acids. Trimming cost V 2 bases and J 0 bases, with 19 bases left between them. The germline gives CDR1 SEHNR, CDR2 FQNEAQ (reference sequence). The CDR3 is CASSLRLVRGGMNTEAFF. For the CDR3, the DNA is TGTGCCAGCAGCTTAAGGTTGGTCCGGGGCGGTATGAACACTGAAGCTTTCTTT.

J is TRBJ2-5 and V is TRBV5-1, with 15 bases identical to TRBD2. The CDR3 spans 16 residues. CDR1 is SGHRS, CDR2 YFSETQ, per germline. Germline trimming cut 4 bases from V and 2 bases from J; bases unmatched to any gene: 3. The CDR3 loop is CASSPGLAGGQETQYF. CDR3 DNA: TGCGCCAGCAGCCCAGGACTAGCGGGAGGGCAAGAGACCCAGTACTTC.

V is TRBV20-1 and J is TRBJ2-1; D uncertain. Trimming stripped 5 bases from V and 11 bases from J, with 13 bases between. The CDR3 is 11 amino acids. CDR1 and CDR2 from the germline V gene are DFQATT and SNEGSKA (reference sequence). In DNA form, the CDR3 reads TGCAGTGCTGTCAAAGCGACACAGCAGTTCTTC. Residues: CSAVKATQQFF.

The chain links TRBV5-8 to TRBJ2-1; D possibly corresponds to TRBD2 (6 bases). Deletions cut 4 bases from V and 0 bases from J, with 17 bases between. The CDR3 is made up of 17 amino acids. The germline V gene has CDR1 SGHTS and CDR2 YDEGEE. DNA for the CDR3: TGTGCCAGCAGCCTAGAGGGAAACGGGGGCTCCTACAATGAGCAGTTCTTC. Translated: CASSLEGNGGSYNEQFF.

The chain carries TRBV5-4 and TRBJ2-1; D may match TRBD1 or TRBD2 (5 bases each). The CDR3 is 16 residues long. The germline V gene encodes CDR1 SGHNT and CDR2 YYREEE (reference sequence). The V end was cut by 4 bases, the J end by 6 bases, with 20 bases between. CDR3 region: CASSLGTATRPNEQFF. For the CDR3, the DNA is TGTGCCAGCAGCCTCGGGACCGCCACTCGACCCAATGAGCAGTTCTTC.

This clone was counted a single time. V and J are TRBV27 and TRBJ1-1; no clear D. Germline CDR1 MNHEY, CDR2 SMNVEV (reference sequence). This CDR3 has 15 residues. V was shortened by 2 bases and J by 2 bases, with 12 bases between the two germline ends. CDR3 in DNA: TGTGCCAGCAGTTTAGCCACGGACGGAAACACTGAAGCTTTCTTT. Protein product: CASSLATDGNTEAFF.

The genes are TRBV6-5 and TRBJ1-4; D not resolved. The V and J ends lost 0 bases and 8 bases respectively, with 10 bases between them. CDR1 and CDR2 (germline): MNHEY, SVGAGI. The CDR3 covers 14 residues. The CDR3 sequence: CASSYSGGLEKLFF. The CDR3 DNA follows: TGTGCCAGCAGTTACTCGGGAGGGCTAGAAAAACTGTTTTTT.

This clone was counted only a few times. The chain employs TRBV9 and TRBJ1-6; 8 bases line up with TRBD1. The trim removed 0 bases at V and 10 bases at J, leaving 6 bases unmatched. The CDR3 consists of 15 residues. Germline-derived CDR1 and CDR2 are SGDLS and YYNGEE. CDR3: CASSVEPTGGSPLHF. DNA of the CDR3: TGTGCCAGCAGCGTAGAACCCACAGGGGGGTCACCCCTCCACTTT.

The chain carries TRBV6-5 and TRBJ2-7, with D unresolved. The CDR3 runs to 11 residues. Looked up from germline, CDR1 is MNHEY and CDR2 is SVGAGI. V was shortened by 8 bases and J by 4 bases, with 9 bases between the two germline ends. CDR3 in DNA: TGTGCCAGCTGGGGTCTTTACGAGCAGTACTTC. Protein: CASWGLYEQYF.

The V and J genes are TRBV30 and TRBJ2-2; the D is unclear. Trimming removed 0 bases from V and 0 bases from J, with 8 bases in between. The CDR3 runs 15 residues. The germline CDR1 and CDR2 sequences are GTSNPN and SVGIG (reference sequence). CDR3 protein: CAWSVPLTNTGELFF. The CDR3 DNA is TGTGCCTGGAGTGTACCACTTACGAACACCGGGGAGCTGTTTTTT.